This T cell receptor beta chain is from a study of cytomegalovirus exposure and HLA in healthy donors. Use of 60 Vbeta and 13 Jbeta primers characterized the PCR. Repertoires were generated with immunoSEQ multiplex PCR, while TCRdb's copy carries only in-frame clones and drops some. The table lists around 170,000 clones, around 72% of them singletons. For this clone: Its target is not known.

The germline CDR1 and CDR2 sequences are WSHSY and SAAADI. The CDR3 sequence is 16 residues long. V lost 4 bases and J lost 12; bases outside the gene matches: 16. Study conclusions and caveats: In an earlier analysis, productive rearrangement rates for most beta V segments clustered near 87% or 30%. Listed as cytomegalovirus-associated were approximately 160 TCR beta chains.

The chain combines TRBV10-2 with TRBJ2-1; TRBD2 matches at 9 bases. This clonotype was sampled from a woman in her 50s in good health and CMV-seropositive. Sequenced: PBMCs. DNA for the CDR3: TGCGCCAGCAGTGCCCTCTCCGGCGGCGGGGGGGCGGTGCAGTTCTTC. The encoded protein is CASSALSGGGGAVQFF.